This T cell receptor (beta chain) was observed in a study of blood T cell repertoires in COVID-19. Study in general: Some COVID-19 samples were acute and others convalescent; all came from the United States, Italy and Spain. PBMCs, B-cell-depleted T cells, or T cells provided the cDNA or gDNA that made up the material.

This CDR3 comprises 15 residues. J lost 7 bases, V lost 6 bases, and 10 bases had no gene match. Germline lookup yields CDR1 MDHEN and CDR2 SYDVKM. Authors' analysis steps: The assay estimated nucleated cells by amplifying reference gene primers. Measured with immunoSEQ multiplex PCR; TCRdb has only the in-frame clones, and not every one. The DNA was the basis for D and trimming; V, J and clone size are from that table. This sample carries 200,000 to 250,000 clones, roughly 87% of them seen once, and the ten largest clones take 1.9%. The sequence derives from a middle-aged man with active or convalescent COVID-19. J is TRBJ1-5 and V is TRBV28; 9 nucleotides agree with TRBD1. The source material was peripheral blood. In DNA, the CDR3 is TGTGCCAGCAGCTTAGGACAGGGGTACAGGCAGCCCCAGCATTTT. Translating it yields CASSLGQGYRQPQHF.